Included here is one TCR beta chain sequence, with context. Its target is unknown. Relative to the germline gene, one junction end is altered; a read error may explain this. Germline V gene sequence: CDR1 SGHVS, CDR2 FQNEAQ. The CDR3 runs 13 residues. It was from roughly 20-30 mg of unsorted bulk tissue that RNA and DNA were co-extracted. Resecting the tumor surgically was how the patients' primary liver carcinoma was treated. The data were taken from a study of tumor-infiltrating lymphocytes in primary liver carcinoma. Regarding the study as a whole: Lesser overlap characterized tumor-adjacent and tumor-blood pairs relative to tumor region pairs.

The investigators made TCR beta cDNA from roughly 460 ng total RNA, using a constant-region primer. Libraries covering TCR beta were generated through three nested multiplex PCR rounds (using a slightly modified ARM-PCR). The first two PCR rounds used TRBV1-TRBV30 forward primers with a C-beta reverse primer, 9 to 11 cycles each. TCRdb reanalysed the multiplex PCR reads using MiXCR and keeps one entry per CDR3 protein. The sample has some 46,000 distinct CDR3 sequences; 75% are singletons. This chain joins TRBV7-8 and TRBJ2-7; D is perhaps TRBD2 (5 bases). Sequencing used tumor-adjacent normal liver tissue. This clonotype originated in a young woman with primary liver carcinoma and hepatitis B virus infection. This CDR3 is CASSRDTAYERYF. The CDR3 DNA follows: TGTGCCAGCAGCCGGGATACGGCCTACGAGCGGTACTTC.